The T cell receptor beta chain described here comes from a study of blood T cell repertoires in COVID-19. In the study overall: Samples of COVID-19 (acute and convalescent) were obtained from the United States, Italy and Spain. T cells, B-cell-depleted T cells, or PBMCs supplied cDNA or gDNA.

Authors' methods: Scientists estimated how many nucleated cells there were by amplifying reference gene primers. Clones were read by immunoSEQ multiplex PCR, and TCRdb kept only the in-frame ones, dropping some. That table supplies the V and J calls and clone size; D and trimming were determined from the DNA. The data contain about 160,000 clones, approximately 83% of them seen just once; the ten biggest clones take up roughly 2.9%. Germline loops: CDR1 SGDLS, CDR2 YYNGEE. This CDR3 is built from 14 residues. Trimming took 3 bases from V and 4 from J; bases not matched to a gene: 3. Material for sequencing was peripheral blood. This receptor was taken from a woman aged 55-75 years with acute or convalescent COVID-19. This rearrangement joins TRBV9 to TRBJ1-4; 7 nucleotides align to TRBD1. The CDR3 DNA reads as TGTGCCAGCAGCGCGGGACAGATTAATGAAAAACTGTTTTTT. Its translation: CASSAGQINEKLFF. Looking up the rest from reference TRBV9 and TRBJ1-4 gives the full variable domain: DSGVTQTPKHLITATGQRVTLRCSPRSGDLSVYWYQQSLDQGLQFLIQYYNGEERAKGNILERFSAQQFPDLHSELNLSSLELGDSALYFCASSAGQINEKLFFGSGTQLSVL.